Presented here are 32 T cell receptor beta chains from one specimen sequenced in a study of shared clonotypes between healthy human individuals. Assay used: immunoSEQ multiplex PCR; TCRdb lists only in-frame clones, some missing. The sample contains about a million clones, roughly 77% of which appear only once. Material for sequencing was memory CD4+ T cells from PBMCs. The sample's subset: CD45RA-negative fraction. These receptors came from a man aged 18 to 30 in good health. Some clones in this sample may be carry-over from other donors' samples.

V and J are TRBV27 and TRBJ1-1, with unresolved D. Germline CDR1 and CDR2: MNHEY and SMNVEV (reference sequence). The CDR3 extends over 13 amino acids. Trimming took 3 bases from V and 3 from J, leaving 8 bases between them. CDR3 in amino acids: CASSLNVDTEAFF. In nucleotides, the CDR3 is TGTGCCAGCAGTTTGAACGTAGACACTGAAGCTTTCTTT.

The chain uses TRBV27 and TRBJ2-3, with D uncertain. The ends were cut back, 6 bases at V and 2 bases at J, with 12 bases in the middle. Germline V gives CDR1 MNHEY, CDR2 SMNVEV (reference sequence). The CDR3 runs to 14 residues. For the CDR3, the DNA is TGTGCCAGCAGGTGGGGTTATACCACAGATACGCAGTATTTT. This codes for CASRWGYTTDTQYF.

The chain couples TRBV28 to TRBJ1-2, with D maybe TRBD1 (6 bases). Germline CDR1 is MDHEN and CDR2 is SYDVKM. Deletions cut 10 bases from V and 6 bases from J, with 24 bases between. The CDR3 spans 15 residues. The CDR3 region is CAIQELLGGPNGYTF. DNA of the CDR3: TGTGCCATCCAAGAGCTTTTAGGGGGGCCCAATGGCTACACCTTC.

Concerning this clone itself: The junction departs from the called germline gene at one end, perhaps through a read error. This rearrangement joins TRBV28 to TRBJ2-3; 10 nucleotides line up with TRBD1. The CDR3 is 15 amino acids. Germline CDR1 and CDR2: MDHEN and SYDVKM. Here the CDR3 DNA reads TGTGCCAGCAGTTCACAGGGACAGGGGACAGCTACGCAGTATTTT. It specifies CASSSQGQGTATQYF.

This clone has only one observation. V usage is TRBV5-6 and J usage is TRBJ2-7; 9 positions agree with TRBD1. Germline CDR1 SGHDT, CDR2 YYEEEE. The trim removed 4 bases at V and 6 bases at J, leaving 14 bases unmatched. This CDR3 region has 16 residues. CDR3 DNA: TGTGCCAGCAGCGCCTTACAGGGGGCCACCCCTGGCGAGCAGTACTTC. Its protein is CASSALQGATPGEQYF.

J is TRBJ1-2 and V is TRBV7-7; D call uncertain. CDR1 and CDR2 from the germline V gene are SSHAT and FNYEAQ (reference sequence). The length of the CDR3 is 13 residues. Between the trimmed V and J ends, which lost 3 bases and 7 bases, there was a span of 12 bases. The CDR3 region is CASSFHRLLGYTF. The CDR3 nucleotides read TGTGCCAGCAGCTTTCACCGGTTGCTTGGCTACACCTTC.

The CDR3 reads CASSLASGAGELFF. The CDR3 coding sequence is TGTGCCAGCAGCTTGGCTAGCGGCGCCGGGGAGCTGTTTTTT. This chain connects TRBV11-2 to TRBJ2-2, with 7 positions matching TRBD2. This CDR3 comprises 14 residues. V shed 3 bases, J shed 6 bases, and the junction held 4 bases outside the gene matches. The germline gives CDR1 SGHAT, CDR2 FQNNGV.

Regarding this clone: In the same sample, other DNA sequences code for this CDR3. J is TRBJ2-6 and V is TRBV14; D unresolved. This CDR3 is 13 amino acids long. V lost 1 base and J 2 bases, leaving 0 bases between the germline ends. Germline CDR1 and CDR2: SGHDN and FVKESK. The CDR3, as DNA: TGTGCCAGCAGCCAAGCTGGGGCCAACGTCCTGACTTTC. Its protein product is CASSQAGANVLTF.

This clone was seen a few times. The V and J genes are TRBV5-8 and TRBJ2-2; 8 nucleotides line up with TRBD1. V was pared by 4 bases and J by 5 bases, with 7 bases of the junction left unmatched. The CDR3 consists of 15 residues. CDR1 is SGHTS and CDR2 is YDEGEE in the germline V gene. The CDR3 reads CASSGRDRRTGELFF. CDR3 DNA: TGTGCCAGCAGCGGCCGGGACAGGAGGACCGGGGAGCTGTTTTTT.

CDR3 sequence: CASSADNRTATSSGNTIYF. For the CDR3, the DNA is TGCGCCAGCAGCGCTGACAATCGAACCGCGACAAGCTCTGGAAACACCATATATTTT. The gene calls are TRBV5-1 and TRBJ1-3; D is uncertain. Trimming removed 4 bases at V and 0 bases at J, with 23 bases between. Germline CDR1 is SGHRS and CDR2 is YFSETQ. The CDR3 length is 19 residues.

This chain connects TRBV19 to TRBJ2-7; no definite D call. Trimming stripped 7 bases from V and 0 bases from J, with 13 bases between. The CDR3 is made up of 14 amino acids. The V gene's germline CDR1 is LNHDA and CDR2 SQIVND (reference sequence). Here the CDR3 reads CASTDHSSSYEQYF. CDR3 sequence (DNA): TGTGCCAGTACGGATCACTCAAGCTCCTACGAGCAGTACTTC.

A single count supports this clone. This chain links TRBV7-2 with TRBJ2-5; the D gene is possibly TRBD2 (6 bases). Germline CDR1 reads SGHTA; CDR2 reads FQGNSA. The CDR3 contains 15 residues. Trimming pared 4 bases from V and 1 base from J, leaving 13 bases between. CDR3 coding DNA: TGTGCCAGCAGCTCCCACTCGACTAGCCAAGAGACCCAGTACTTC. Protein product: CASSSHSTSQETQYF.

Comments on this clone: The identical CDR3 is also encoded by other nucleotide sequences in the sample. The chain carries TRBV7-3 and TRBJ1-1; tentatively, D is TRBD1 (5 bases). Germline assignment: CDR1 SGHTA and CDR2 FQGTGA. Deletions cut 4 bases from V and 4 bases from J, with 13 bases between. The CDR3 is 14 amino acids. The DNA for the CDR3 is TGTGCCAGCAGCTCGGGCGGGGGTACCACTGAAGCTTTCTTT. It translates to CASSSGGGTTEAFF. Full variable domain (missing parts from reference TRBV7-3 and TRBJ1-1): GAGVSQTPSNKVTEKGKYVELRCDPISGHTALYWYRQSLGQGPEFLIYFQGTGAADDSGLPNDRFFAVRPEGSVSTLKIQRTERGDSAVYLCASSSGGGTTEAFFGQGTRLTVV.

V and J are TRBV7-9 and TRBJ2-7; 7 bases match TRBD2. The CDR3 is made up of 14 amino acids. Losses at the gene ends were 5 bases for V and 6 bases for J; bases not matched to a gene: 10. Germline V gives CDR1 SEHNR, CDR2 FQNEAQ (reference sequence). CDR3 sequence reads: CASSPREGPCEQYF. CDR3 bases: TGTGCCAGCAGCCCTAGGGAGGGCCCCTGCGAGCAGTACTTC. Looking up the rest from reference TRBV7-9 and TRBJ2-7 gives the full variable domain: DTGVSQNPRHKITKRGQNVTFRCDPISEHNRLYWYRQTLGQGPEFLTYFQNEAQLEKSRLLSDRFSAERPKGSFSTLEIQRTEQGDSAMYLCASSPREGPCEQYFGPGTRLTVT.

This clone appeared once. The V and J genes are TRBV19 and TRBJ2-2; 10 bases are shared with TRBD2. The germline gives CDR1 LNHDA, CDR2 SQIVND (reference sequence). The CDR3 extends over 17 amino acids. V gave up 4 bases and J gave up 5 bases; unmatched junction bases: 10. The CDR3 DNA sequence: TGTGCCAGTAGTAAGACTAGCGGGCGGAGAGGGACCGGGGAGCTGTTTTTT. Its protein is CASSKTSGRRGTGELFF.

This chain connects TRBV4-1 to TRBJ2-7; 7 bases map to TRBD1. The junction had 10 bases not matched to a gene; V was cut back by 0 bases and J by 5 bases. CDR3 length: 16 amino acids. The germline V gene has CDR1 MGHRA and CDR2 YSYEKL. In DNA form, the CDR3 reads TGCGCCAGCAGCCAAGATCAGAGGACAGGTATCAACGAGCAGTACTTC. This sequence encodes CASSQDQRTGINEQYF.

This clone was seen many times. The chain uses TRBV29-1 and TRBJ2-3, with TRBD2 matching 12 bases. The CDR3 is made up of 14 amino acids. V shed 7 bases, J shed 3 bases, and the junction held 5 bases outside the gene matches. Germline V gene data show CDR1 as SQVTM and CDR2 as ANQGSEA. CDR3 amino acids: CSGLAGGQTDTQYF. The CDR3 bases are TGCAGCGGCCTAGCGGGAGGGCAGACAGATACGCAGTATTTT.

J is TRBJ1-5 and V is TRBV6-1; 7 positions agree with TRBD1. CDR1 is MNHNS, CDR2 SASEGT, per germline. Trimming took 8 bases from V and 5 from J; bases not matched to a gene: 6. The CDR3 has 13 amino acids. CDR3 loop: CASRGQRDQPQHF. CDR3 in DNA: TGTGCCAGCCGGGGACAGAGGGATCAGCCCCAGCATTTT.

A few counts support this clone. This rearrangement joins TRBV4-3 to TRBJ2-5, with a weak D call TRBD1 (6 bases). The V end was cut by 2 bases, the J end by 4 bases, with 14 bases between. The CDR3 is 15 amino acids. CDR1 LGHNA and CDR2 YSLEER come from the germline V gene. CDR3 loop: CASSQIRGGRETQYF. CDR3 in DNA: TGCGCCAGCAGCCAAATTCGTGGGGGCCGAGAGACCCAGTACTTC.

This clone was recorded a few times. The V and J genes are TRBV30 and TRBJ1-1, with D unresolved. Germline-derived CDR1 and CDR2 are GTSNPN and SVGIG (reference sequence). The ends were cut back, 0 bases at V and 11 bases at J, with 16 bases in the middle. This CDR3 spans 13 amino acids. The CDR3 sequence: CAWSVQGRAAAFF. The DNA for the CDR3 is TGTGCCTGGAGTGTACAAGGGAGAGCGGCGGCTTTCTTT.

J is TRBJ1-5 and V is TRBV19; D is unclear. The CDR3 is made up of 13 amino acids. CDR1 and CDR2 from the germline V gene are LNHDA and SQIVND (reference sequence). The V gene lost 2 bases and the J gene lost 11 bases, with 13 bases spanning the gap. CDR3 amino acids: CASSIFPLEAQHF. CDR3 nucleotide sequence: TGTGCCAGTAGTATATTCCCGTTAGAGGCCCAGCATTTT. The full variable domain, with the rest looked up from reference TRBV19 and TRBJ1-5, is DGGITQSPKYLFRKEGQNVTLSCEQNLNHDAMYWYRQDPGQGLRLIYYSQIVNDFQKGDIAEGYSVSREKKESFPLTVTSAQKNPTAFYLCASSIFPLEAQHFGDGTRLSIL.

This clone was found a few times. Possible read error: a much larger clone is one base away. The chain is built from TRBV9 and TRBJ1-1; D possibly corresponds to TRBD1 (5 bases). Looked up from germline, CDR1 is SGDLS and CDR2 is YYNGEE. The CDR3 totals 13 residues. V lost 0 bases and J 4 bases, leaving 7 bases between the germline ends. CDR3 residues: CASSVAGTTEAFF. The CDR3 nucleotides are TGTGCCAGCAGCGTAGCAGGGACCACTGAAGCTTTCTTT.

The chain carries TRBV6-1 and TRBJ2-3, with D possibly being TRBD1 or TRBD2 (5 bases each). Looked up from germline, CDR1 is MNHNS and CDR2 is SASEGT. V lost 3 bases and J lost 5, with 18 bases in between. CDR3 length equals 16 residues. This chain's CDR3 is CASSEIGTPAGDTQYF. The CDR3 coding sequence is TGTGCCAGCAGTGAGATTGGGACCCCCGCTGGAGATACGCAGTATTTT.

This clone was found a few times. V gene TRBV7-9 combines with J gene TRBJ1-1, with 7 bases matching TRBD1. The CDR3 totals 17 residues. The V and J ends lost 5 bases and 4 bases, in that order; junction bases with no gene match: 16. In germline, CDR1 is SEHNR, CDR2 FQNEAQ (reference sequence). CDR3 sequence (DNA): TGTGCCAGCAGCCCCTTCCCACGACAGGGAAAGATCACTGAAGCTTTCTTT. Residues: CASSPFPRQGKITEAFF.

The chain has TRBV4-2 and TRBJ2-5, with 11 bases lining up with TRBD2. The CDR3 sequence is 16 residues long. The V gene end was trimmed by 4 bases and the J gene end by 2 bases; junction bases not matched to a gene: 6. Per germline, CDR1 LGHNA and CDR2 YNFKEQ. CDR3 sequence: CASSRGGTSGQETQYF. The CDR3 DNA follows: TGTGCCAGCAGCCGCGGGGGGACTAGCGGACAAGAGACCCAGTACTTC.

There are many counts of this clone. This sample also contains other DNA sequences that code for the same CDR3. This chain links TRBV4-2 with TRBJ1-1; D call uncertain. This CDR3 has 16 amino acids. V gave up 1 base and J gave up 0 bases, with 12 bases separating them. From germline, CDR1 is LGHNA and CDR2 YNFKEQ. For the CDR3, the DNA is TGTGCCAGCAGCCAAGTGGTCGGGTCCATGAACACTGAAGCTTTCTTT. Translated: CASSQVVGSMNTEAFF.

The chain's CDR3 is CASAITYEQYF. DNA for the CDR3: TGTGCCAGCGCGATAACCTACGAGCAGTACTTC. This sequence joins TRBV28 and TRBJ2-7; D remains ambiguous. The V end lost 8 bases, the J end lost 2 bases, and 7 bases lay between the germline ends. The CDR3 is 11 amino acids. Germline lookup yields CDR1 MDHEN and CDR2 SYDVKM.

V is TRBV2 and J is TRBJ2-7; 12 nucleotides match TRBD2. The CDR3 is 20 residues long. Germline V gene data show CDR1 as SNHLY and CDR2 as FYNNEI. V shed 6 bases and J 1 base; nucleotides not matched to a gene: 19. The CDR3 sequence is CASSDPGLRLAGGRSYEQYF. The DNA for the CDR3 is TGTGCCAGCAGCGATCCCGGCCTCCGGCTAGCGGGAGGGAGGTCCTACGAGCAGTACTTC.

V and J are TRBV18 and TRBJ1-2; weak D call: TRBD1 (6 bases). CDR1 and CDR2 from the germline V gene are KGHSH and LQKENI. The CDR3 spans 14 residues. Trimming removed 1 base at V and 5 bases at J, with 11 bases between. The CDR3 protein is CASSPLQGVYGYTF. The CDR3 nucleotides read TGTGCCAGCTCACCACTACAGGGAGTGTATGGCTACACCTTC. The variable domain in full, completed from reference TRBV18 and TRBJ1-2, reads NAGVMQNPRHLVRRRGQEARLRCSPMKGHSHVYWYRQLPEEGLKFMVYLQKENIIDESGMPKERFSAEFPKEGPSILRIQQVVRGDSAAYFCASSPLQGVYGYTFGSGTRLTVV.

This sequence joins TRBV28 and TRBJ1-1; tentatively, D is TRBD1 (6 bases). Germline CDR1 reads MDHEN; CDR2 reads SYDVKM. The length of the CDR3 is 13 residues. Trimming took 9 bases from V and 0 from J, leaving 11 bases between them. CDR3 loop: CASRDTLNTEAFF. The CDR3, as DNA: TGTGCCAGTAGGGACACACTGAACACTGAAGCTTTCTTT. The variable domain in full, completed from reference TRBV28 and TRBJ1-1, reads DVKVTQSSRYLVKRTGEKVFLECVQDMDHENMFWYRQDPGLGLRLIYFSYDVKMKEKGDIPEGYSVSREKKERFSLILESASTNQTSMYLCASRDTLNTEAFFGQGTRLTVV.

The J gene is TRBJ2-1, the V gene TRBV5-4, with 9 bases aligning to TRBD2. The germline V gene has CDR1 SGHNT and CDR2 YYREEE (reference sequence). V lost 2 bases and J lost 4; bases outside the gene matches: 7. This CDR3 has 16 residues. CDR3 in amino acids: CASSFGRTSEYNEQFF. DNA for the CDR3: TGTGCCAGCAGCTTTGGGCGGACTAGCGAATACAATGAGCAGTTCTTC.

The chain carries TRBV5-4 and TRBJ2-1; 8 bases map to TRBD2. Germline trimming cut 4 bases from V and 2 bases from J; bases unmatched to any gene: 8. The length of the CDR3 is 16 residues. Germline CDR1 reads SGHNT; CDR2 reads YYREEE (reference sequence). CDR3 DNA sequence: TGTGCCAGCAGCAACGGCGGGGGGCTAACCTACAATGAGCAGTTCTTC. Translated: CASSNGGGLTYNEQFF.